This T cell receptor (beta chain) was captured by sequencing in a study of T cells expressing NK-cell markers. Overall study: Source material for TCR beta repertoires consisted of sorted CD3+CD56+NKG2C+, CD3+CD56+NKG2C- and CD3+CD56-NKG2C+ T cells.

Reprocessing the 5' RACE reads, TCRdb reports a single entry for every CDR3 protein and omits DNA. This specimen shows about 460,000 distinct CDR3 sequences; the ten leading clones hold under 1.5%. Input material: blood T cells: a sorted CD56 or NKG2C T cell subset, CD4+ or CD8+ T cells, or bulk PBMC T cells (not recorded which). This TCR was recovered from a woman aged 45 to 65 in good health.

The CDR3 sequence: CASSKTTGGSKNIQYF. This chain uses TRBV6-5 with TRBJ2-4; with no DNA, the TCRdb D assignment of TRBD1 cannot be verified. The CDR3 loop spans 16 amino acids. Per germline, CDR1 MNHEY and CDR2 SVGAGI.